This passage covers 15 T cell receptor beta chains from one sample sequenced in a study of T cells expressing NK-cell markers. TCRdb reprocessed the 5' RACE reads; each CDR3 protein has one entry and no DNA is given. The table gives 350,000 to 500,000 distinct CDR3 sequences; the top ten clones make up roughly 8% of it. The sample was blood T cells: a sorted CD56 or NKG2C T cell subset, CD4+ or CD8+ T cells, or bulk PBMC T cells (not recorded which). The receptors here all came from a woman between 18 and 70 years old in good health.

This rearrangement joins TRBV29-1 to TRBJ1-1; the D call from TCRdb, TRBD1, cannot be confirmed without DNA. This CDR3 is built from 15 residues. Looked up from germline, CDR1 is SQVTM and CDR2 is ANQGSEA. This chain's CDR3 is CSVEVADTRSLEAFF.

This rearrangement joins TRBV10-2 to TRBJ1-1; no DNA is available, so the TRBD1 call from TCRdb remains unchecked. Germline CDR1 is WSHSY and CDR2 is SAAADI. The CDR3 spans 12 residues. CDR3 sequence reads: CASSEGGTEAFF.

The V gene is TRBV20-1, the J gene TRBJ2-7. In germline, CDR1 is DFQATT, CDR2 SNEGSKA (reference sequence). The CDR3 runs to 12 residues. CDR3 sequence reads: CSASDLSYEQYF.

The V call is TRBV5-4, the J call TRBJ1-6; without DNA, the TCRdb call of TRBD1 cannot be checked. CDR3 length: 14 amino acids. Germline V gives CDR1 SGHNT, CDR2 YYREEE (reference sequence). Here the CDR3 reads CASSGADSSSPLHF.

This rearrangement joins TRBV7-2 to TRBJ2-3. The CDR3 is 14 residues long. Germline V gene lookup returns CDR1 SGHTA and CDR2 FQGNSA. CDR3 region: CASSAHLTTDTQYF.

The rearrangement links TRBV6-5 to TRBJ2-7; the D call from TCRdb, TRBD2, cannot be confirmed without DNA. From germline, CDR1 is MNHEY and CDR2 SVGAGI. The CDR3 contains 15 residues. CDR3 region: CASSYSAGTTYEQYF.

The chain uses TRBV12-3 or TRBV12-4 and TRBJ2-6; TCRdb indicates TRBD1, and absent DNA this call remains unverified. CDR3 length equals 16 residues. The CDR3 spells CASSSPGPSGANVLTF.

CDR3 residues: CASSLIEGRNTEAFF. V and J are TRBV12-3 or TRBV12-4 and TRBJ1-1. This CDR3 has 15 amino acids.

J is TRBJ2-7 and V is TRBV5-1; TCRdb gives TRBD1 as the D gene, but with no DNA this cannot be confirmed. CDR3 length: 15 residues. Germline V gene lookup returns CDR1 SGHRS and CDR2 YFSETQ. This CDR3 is CASSLDGQGDYEQYF.

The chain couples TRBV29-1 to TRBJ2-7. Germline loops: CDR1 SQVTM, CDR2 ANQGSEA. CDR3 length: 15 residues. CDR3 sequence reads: CSVGGWLGRSNEQYF.

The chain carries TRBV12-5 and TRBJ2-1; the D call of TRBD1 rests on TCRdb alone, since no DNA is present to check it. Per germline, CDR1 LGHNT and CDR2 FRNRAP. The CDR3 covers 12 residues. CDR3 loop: CASGIPGNEQFF. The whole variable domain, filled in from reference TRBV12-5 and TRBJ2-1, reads DARVTQTPRHKVTEMGQEVTMRCQPILGHNTVFWYRQTMMQGLELLAYFRNRAPLDDSGMPKDRFSAEMPDATLATLKIQPSEPRDSAVYFCASGIPGNEQFFGPGTRLTVL.

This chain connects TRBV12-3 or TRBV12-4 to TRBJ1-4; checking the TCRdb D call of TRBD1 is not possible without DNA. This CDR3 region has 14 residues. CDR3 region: CASSFRQPDEKLFF.

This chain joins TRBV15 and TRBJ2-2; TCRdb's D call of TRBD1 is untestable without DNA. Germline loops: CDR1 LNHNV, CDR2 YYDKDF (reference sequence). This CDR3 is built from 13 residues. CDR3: CATRAPGPGELFF.

The CDR3 here is CASSQTSGPYNEQFF. The chain uses TRBV11-2 and TRBJ2-1; there is no DNA to check the TCRdb D call of TRBD2. Germline-derived CDR1 and CDR2 are SGHAT and FQNNGV. The CDR3 covers 15 residues.

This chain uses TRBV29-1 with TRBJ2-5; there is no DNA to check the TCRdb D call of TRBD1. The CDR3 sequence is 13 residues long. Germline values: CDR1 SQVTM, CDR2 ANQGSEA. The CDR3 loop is CSAQQGIQETQYF.